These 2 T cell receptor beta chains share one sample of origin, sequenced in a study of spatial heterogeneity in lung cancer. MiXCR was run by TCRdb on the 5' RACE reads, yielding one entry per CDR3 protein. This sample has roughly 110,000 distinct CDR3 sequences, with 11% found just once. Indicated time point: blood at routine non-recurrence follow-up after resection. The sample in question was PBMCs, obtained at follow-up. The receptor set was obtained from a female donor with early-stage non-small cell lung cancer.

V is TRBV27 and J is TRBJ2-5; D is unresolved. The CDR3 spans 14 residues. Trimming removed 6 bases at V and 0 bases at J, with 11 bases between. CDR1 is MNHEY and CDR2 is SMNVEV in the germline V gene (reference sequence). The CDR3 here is CASSRTPYQETQYF. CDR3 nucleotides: TGTGCCAGCAGCCGAACCCCGTACCAAGAGACCCAGTACTTC.

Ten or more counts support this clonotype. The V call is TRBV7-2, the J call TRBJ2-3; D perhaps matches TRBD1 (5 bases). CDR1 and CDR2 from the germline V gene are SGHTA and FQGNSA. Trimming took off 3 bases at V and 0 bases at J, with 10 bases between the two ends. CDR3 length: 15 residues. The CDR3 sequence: CASSFRGPSTDTQYF. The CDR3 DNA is TGTGCCAGCAGCTTTAGGGGCCCGAGCACAGATACGCAGTATTTT.